The 18 T cell receptor beta chains below were found in one sample sequenced in a study of cytomegalovirus exposure and HLA in healthy donors. PCR involved 60 Vbeta and 13 Jbeta primers. Sequencing used immunoSEQ multiplex PCR; TCRdb keeps in-frame clones, though not all of them. The table records fewer than 120,000 clones, roughly 80% of them present only once. Source material: PBMCs. Receptor source: a man aged 25-45 years in good health and CMV-seropositive.

CDR3 region: CASSVDMAFNQPQHF. Here the CDR3 DNA reads TGTGCCAGCAGCGTAGATATGGCTTTCAATCAGCCCCAGCATTTT. V is TRBV9 and J is TRBJ1-5, with D unresolved. Germline V gene lookup returns CDR1 SGDLS and CDR2 YYNGEE. V dropped 0 bases and J dropped 3 bases, with 10 bases sitting between them. The CDR3 runs to 15 residues.

The J gene is TRBJ2-6, the V gene TRBV5-1; perhaps TRBD2 as D (5 bases). V was pared by 3 bases and J by 0 bases, with 22 bases between. CDR3 length equals 20 residues. The germline CDR1 and CDR2 sequences are SGHRS and YFSETQ. The CDR3 DNA reads TGCGCCAGCAGCTCCCCGGAAGTCGGACTCTTATCCTCTGGGGCCAACGTCCTGACTTTC. It yields the protein CASSSPEVGLLSSGANVLTF.

The rearrangement links TRBV5-1 to TRBJ2-1, with 7 bases matching TRBD1. V shed 3 bases, J shed 0 bases, and the junction held 3 bases outside the gene matches. Germline V gene sequence: CDR1 SGHRS, CDR2 YFSETQ. This CDR3 region has 15 residues. As DNA, the CDR3 is TGCGCCAGCAGCTCGGCAGGGGGCTCCTACAATGAGCAGTTCTTC. Its translation is CASSSAGGSYNEQFF.

Here the CDR3 reads CSVRSANEQFF. The CDR3 bases are TGCAGCGTTCGCTCAGCGAATGAGCAGTTCTTC. The chain couples TRBV29-1 to TRBJ2-1; no firm D call. The germline CDR1 and CDR2 sequences are SQVTM and ANQGSEA. V was pared by 5 bases and J by 7 bases, with 9 bases between. CDR3 size: 11 residues.

This chain uses TRBV19 with TRBJ1-1, with 7 nucleotides matching TRBD1. J was trimmed by 1 base and V by 8 bases; bases with no gene match: 4. The CDR3 runs 13 residues. From germline, CDR1 is LNHDA and CDR2 SQIVND (reference sequence). CDR3 bases: TGTGCCAGTGAGGACAGGCAGAACACTGAAGCTTTCTTT. It specifies CASEDRQNTEAFF.

The V call is TRBV5-4, the J call TRBJ1-3; no reliable D call. Germline V gene data show CDR1 as SGHNT and CDR2 as YYREEE (reference sequence). This CDR3 region has 14 residues. Trimming left V 1 base short and J 4 bases short, with 9 bases between. Here the CDR3 DNA reads TGTGCCAGCAGCTTGCCGGGATCCGGAAACACCATATATTTT. Encoded protein: CASSLPGSGNTIYF.

V is TRBV9 and J is TRBJ2-3; the D gene is possibly TRBD2 (5 bases). Trimming removed 5 bases at V and 1 base at J, with 11 bases between. The germline CDR1 and CDR2 sequences are SGDLS and YYNGEE. The CDR3 contains 14 residues. The CDR3: CASRSGSGTDTQYF. CDR3 DNA: TGTGCCAGCAGAAGTGGGAGCGGCACAGATACGCAGTATTTT.

This clone was seen once. The J gene is TRBJ2-2, the V gene TRBV7-6; 9 bases are a match to TRBD1. From germline, CDR1 is SGHVS and CDR2 FNYEAQ. Losses at the gene ends were 3 bases for V and 3 bases for J; bases not matched to a gene: 5. This CDR3 spans 16 amino acids. This CDR3 is CASSFTGGLDTGELFF. The CDR3 nucleotides are TGTGCCAGCAGCTTCACAGGGGGCCTTGACACCGGGGAGCTGTTTTTT.

The V call is TRBV29-1, the J call TRBJ1-4, with 8 bases lining up with TRBD1. Germline-derived CDR1 and CDR2 are SQVTM and ANQGSEA. This CDR3 has 13 residues. V lost 6 bases to trimming and J lost 8 bases; unmatched junction nucleotides: 8. The CDR3 is CSVQGAPREKLFF. The CDR3, as DNA: TGCAGCGTCCAGGGGGCACCGCGGGAAAAACTGTTTTTT. The full variable domain, rest sourced from reference TRBV29-1 and TRBJ1-4, is SAVISQKPSRDICQRGTSLTIQCQVDSQVTMMFWYRQQPGQSLTLIATANQGSEATYESGFVIDKFPISRPNLTFSTLTVSNMSPEDSSIYLCSVQGAPREKLFFGSGTQLSVL.

The chain links TRBV5-1 to TRBJ2-7, with TRBD1 matching 11 bases. Per germline, CDR1 SGHRS and CDR2 YFSETQ. CDR3 length: 15 amino acids. The trim removed 1 base at V and 5 bases at J, leaving 5 bases unmatched. This CDR3 is CASSLNGQGADEQYF. The DNA for the CDR3 is TGCGCCAGCAGCTTGAATGGACAGGGGGCTGACGAGCAGTACTTC.

The chain employs TRBV19 and TRBJ1-1, with no clear D. V lost 3 bases to trimming and J lost 1 base, with 12 bases between them. Per the germline V gene, CDR1 is LNHDA and CDR2 is SQIVND (reference sequence). CDR3 length: 15 residues. CDR3 DNA: TGTGCCAGTAGTATCAACAGAGTGACGAACACTGAAGCTTTCTTT. Amino acids: CASSINRVTNTEAFF.

The chain couples TRBV11-2 to TRBJ2-7, with 7 positions matching TRBD1. The CDR3 totals 15 residues. Germline values: CDR1 SGHAT, CDR2 FQNNGV. V lost 1 base and J lost 5; bases outside the gene matches: 8. The CDR3 spells CASSLAGRGIDEQYF. DNA of the CDR3: TGTGCCAGCAGCTTAGCCGGCAGGGGGATAGACGAGCAGTACTTC.

In DNA, the CDR3 is TGCGCCAGCAGCCAAGGGTCCGTTGGAGGCTACGAGCAGTACTTC. This translates into CASSQGSVGGYEQYF. The V call is TRBV4-3, the J call TRBJ2-7; a weak D match, TRBD2 (5 bases). The CDR3 is 15 amino acids. Trimming shortened V by 1 base and J by 3 bases, and 13 bases separated the two germline ends. In germline, CDR1 is LGHNA, CDR2 YSLEER.

The chain links TRBV18 to TRBJ1-3, with 8 bases lining up with TRBD1. From germline, CDR1 is KGHSH and CDR2 LQKENI. The CDR3 is 16 residues long. V gave up 5 bases and J gave up 2 bases; unmatched junction bases: 8. The CDR3 bases are TGTGCCAGCTCAAGACAGGGGCCGCGGACTGGAAACACCATATATTTT. This translates into CASSRQGPRTGNTIYF.

The rearrangement uses TRBV4-3 and TRBJ2-7; D is possibly TRBD1 (6 bases). This CDR3 is 17 amino acids long. V dropped 3 bases and J dropped 3 bases, with 21 bases sitting between them. Germline CDR1 reads LGHNA; CDR2 reads YSLEER. CDR3 nucleotides: TGCGCCAGCAGCCAGCTTTTACCCGGGACATATGACTACGAGCAGTACTTC. As protein: CASSQLLPGTYDYEQYF.

This clone was found many times. The chain links TRBV7-9 to TRBJ2-7; D is ambiguous. The CDR3 extends over 13 amino acids. In germline, CDR1 is SEHNR, CDR2 FQNEAQ (reference sequence). V was pared by 4 bases and J by 3 bases, with 10 bases between. CDR3 protein: CASSSTNLYEQYF. The DNA for the CDR3 is TGTGCCAGCAGCTCTACCAATCTCTACGAGCAGTACTTC.

V gene TRBV4-1 combines with J gene TRBJ2-2; D might be TRBD2 (7 bases). The CDR3 is 18 residues long. Germline V gives CDR1 MGHRA, CDR2 YSYEKL. The V end was cut by 7 bases, the J end by 3 bases, with 24 bases between. In DNA, the CDR3 is TGCGCCAGCACCCCAAGTGGGGGGGGCGGATTCGACACCGGGGAGCTGTTTTTT. It specifies CASTPSGGGGFDTGELFF.

V and J are TRBV6-5 and TRBJ1-2, with 8 bases that match TRBD1. The junction had 3 bases not matched to a gene; V was cut back by 8 bases and J by 1 base. Germline V gives CDR1 MNHEY, CDR2 SVGAGI. This CDR3 contains 13 residues. Here the CDR3 reads CASGQGGNYGYTF. DNA of the CDR3: TGTGCCAGCGGACAGGGCGGTAACTATGGCTACACCTTC.